This T cell receptor beta chain is from a study of shared clonotypes between healthy human individuals. Points from the study as a whole: Sample collection involved blood only; tissue repertoires are likely different.

V dropped 0 bases and J dropped 5; count of bases not matched to a gene: 3. The length of the CDR3 is 15 residues. Germline CDR1 is SSHAT and CDR2 is FNYEAQ (reference sequence). The donors were adults (healthy and HIV-negative) with no recent acute infections or vaccinations. Every contributor of samples was a Caucasian grown-up residing in Nashville, Tennessee. To note about this clone: Its antigen is not identified.

Assay used: immunoSEQ multiplex PCR; TCRdb lists only in-frame clones, some missing. The table includes 450,000 or so clones, 70% to 80% detected once. Sequenced material: PBMCs. The chain has TRBV7-7 and TRBJ2-3; 9 bases fit TRBD2. The clonotype comes from a woman between 40 and 50 years old in good health. Some clones in this sample may be carry-over from other donors' samples. This CDR3 reads CASSLAPSGKDTQYF. The CDR3 coding sequence is TGTGCCAGCAGCTTAGCTCCTAGCGGGAAAGATACGCAGTATTTT.